This T cell receptor (beta chain) was identified in a study of T cell responses to AZD1222 COVID-19 vaccine. The study, taken as a whole, reports: Reportedly, close to half of spike-specific TCRs are directed against unmutated variant regions. White British people made up most donors, females outnumbered males, and clonal diversity was possibly underestimated. Only after the peak T cell response were repertoires sampled.

CDR3 size: 15 residues. CDR1 and CDR2 from the germline V gene are SGHVS and FNYEAQ. With V trimmed by 2 bases and J by 0 bases, 4 bases remained unmatched. Measured with immunoSEQ multiplex PCR; TCRdb has only the in-frame clones, and not every one. The sample records just over 150,000 clones, about 87% being singletons. Second-dose groups at about 4 or about 12 weeks were pooled. With respect to this clone: The antigen is undetermined.

The receptor was isolated from an adult who received the AZD1222 COVID-19 vaccine. The V call is TRBV7-6, the J call TRBJ2-7; 7 positions match TRBD1. The source material was peripheral blood, sampled 28 days after the second AZD1222 dose. The CDR3 spells CASSLRQGRSYEQYF. Written as DNA, the CDR3 is TGTGCCAGCAGCTTACGACAGGGCCGCTCCTACGAGCAGTACTTC.